This T cell receptor beta chain is from a study of control samples from healthy donors and cancer patients (dated by TCRdb to about 2020). Deletion took 0 bases off V and 4 bases off J, with a span of 13 bases between the germline ends. The cysteine opens and the phenylalanine closes a CDR3 of 15 amino acids. Solely the CDR3 DNA is kept, with 45 bases framed from the first base. CDR1 and CDR2 are read off the germline V gene (reference sequence) as SGHKS and YYEKEE. The library was obtained by the immunoSEQ multiplex PCR assay. TCRdb stores this immuneACCESS table with in-frame sequences only. Part of the clones is absent; in the studies checked, under half of the shortfall reflects unresolved V genes, and no reason is known for the rest. The sample table lists 70,000 to 90,000 clones, about 90% of them with a count of one. The ten largest make up 1.5% to 2% of the sample. About this clone itself: Its antigen is unknown. No much larger clonotype is one base removed from it; base qualities were not supplied.

This chain joins TRBV5-5 to TRBJ2-5, with the identity of the D gene unclear. Sequenced input: PBMCs. The sequence derives from an older woman with head and neck cancer. The CDR3 protein: CASSLAQVSSETQYF. The nucleotides read TGTGCCAGCAGCTTGGCGCAGGTGTCCTCAGAGACCCAGTACTTC. The variable domain in full, with residues beyond the CDR3 obtained from the reference TRBV5-5 and TRBJ2-5 genes, is DAGVTQSPTHLIKTRGQQVTLRCSPISGHKSVSWYQQVLGQGPQFIFQYYEKEERGRGNFPDRFSARQFPNYSSELNVNALLLGDSALYLCASSLAQVSSETQYFGPGTRLLVL.